The T cell receptor (beta chain) described here comes from a study of T cells in Graves' hyperthyroidism and ophthalmopathy (dated by TCRdb to between 2019 and 2020). About the full investigation: Peripheral blood samples were taken at initial diagnosis, before any treatment was given. A discovery cohort of about a hundred patients, 43 with Graves' ophthalmopathy and more than 55 with stable Graves' hyperthyroidism, was used to find distinguishing TCR V-J signatures. Prospective prediction of ophthalmopathy was tested in an independent validation cohort of fewer than 20 hyperthyroidism patients and some 17 patients who later progressed to ophthalmopathy. The 95 to 100 discovery patients were divided at random into training and test sets in a 7:3 ratio. Thyroid tissue and blood T-cell repertoires from six Graves' hyperthyroidism patients were also compared in the study. After sampling, hyperthyroidism patients received methimazole starting at 30 mg daily, and ophthalmopathy patients received high-dose intravenous methylprednisolone. According to the paper, TCR Vbeta CDR3 sequencing was carried out on around 140 peripheral blood samples, which came from approximately 41 ophthalmopathy, around 74 hyperthyroidism and about 17 progressor patients.

The table lists this clonotype with a few counts. Which antigen it targets is not known. Base-call qualities are not available, and no considerably larger clone is one nucleotide away. TCR beta CDR3 regions were amplified from RNA transcripts. The first round of RT-PCR for the TCR CDR3 was performed with the HTBI primer set and the Qiagen OneStep RT-PCR kit. The libraries were constructed in a second round of multiplex PCR and then size-selected and purified. Paired-end sequencing of the libraries was performed with 100 bp reads on an Illumina HiSeq2000. The study's processing was this. SOAPnuke was used to process the raw data, with reads discarded if the reads contained adapters or uncalled bases, had a mean Phred below 15, or lacked an exact constant-primer or identifier match. High-quality paired reads were merged with COPE v1.2.5, and unique nucleotide sequences were defined as clonotypes. Clonotypes were aligned to IMGT TRBV, TRBD and TRBJ reference segments using MiTCR v1.1. Only V-J combinations with frequency above 0.0001, covering about 99% of repertoires, were analysed. A TCS score was defined as the ratio of F50 (clonal expansion) to E x V (chaos), with BLOSUM62-based TCRdist applied between CDR3 peptides within each V-J. Welch's t-statistics and random forest reduced around 550 V-J features to fewer than 15, which were used in a naive Bayes classifier (R e1071). The public reads were run again by TCRdb, first through fastp at Q25 and then through MiXCR, and only productive beta chains were kept. Each CDR3 protein appears once, grouped with its most common genes and DNA. The V and J calls were not made by the authors but by TCRdb's processing. This sample is represented by some 770,000 distinct CDR3 sequences; 15% to 20% of them were singletons. Together, the top ten hold 8.4% of the sample.

The germline V gene yields SGHVS for CDR1 and FQNEAQ for CDR2. V is shortened by 1 base, J by 14 bases, and the region joining them spans 12 bases. From cysteine to phenylalanine, the CDR3 is 13 amino acids long. CDR3 DNA is the only sequence kept; it has 39 bases, read in frame from the first base. Paper-wide results and their limitations: Sample size was not statistically predetermined, and investigators were not blinded to group allocation. A 13 V-J signature model separated ophthalmopathy from stable hyperthyroidism, with over 85% sensitivity and 81% to 82% specificity in cross-validation and 80%/75% in testing. Blood samples also contained most of the expanded thyroid clonotypes (frequency above 0.001), which suggests that blood repertoires may reflect thyroid immune responses. In validation, progression to ophthalmopathy was predicted by the model with 70.59% sensitivity and nearly 75% specificity, a median of around 6.5 months before onset.

Graves' hyperthyroidism was defined as stable when no progression to ophthalmopathy occurred over 18 months of follow-up. The hyperthyroidism patients were between 18 and 65 years old and newly diagnosed, with a disease duration of less than 2 months. Patients with uncontrolled infections, other autoimmune diseases, pregnancy or lactation were excluded. Clinical symptoms, serum thyroxine and TRAb, thyroid ultrasound, and orbital computed tomography formed the basis for the diagnoses. PBMCs were separated from around 9.1 ml of fresh peripheral blood using Ficoll-Paque density gradient centrifugation. Total RNA was extracted using Trizol reagent, and RNA quality was assessed on an Agilent 2100 Bioanalyzer.

The chain uses TRBV7-8 and TRBJ1-6, with TRBD1 perhaps the D gene, on 6 matching bases. This sequence originates from a man aged 18 to 30 with Graves' hyperthyroidism. The source material was blood. The CDR3 protein: CASSLVRGATLHF. Here is the DNA: TGTGCCAGCAGCTTAGTAAGGGGGGCCACCCTCCACTTT.